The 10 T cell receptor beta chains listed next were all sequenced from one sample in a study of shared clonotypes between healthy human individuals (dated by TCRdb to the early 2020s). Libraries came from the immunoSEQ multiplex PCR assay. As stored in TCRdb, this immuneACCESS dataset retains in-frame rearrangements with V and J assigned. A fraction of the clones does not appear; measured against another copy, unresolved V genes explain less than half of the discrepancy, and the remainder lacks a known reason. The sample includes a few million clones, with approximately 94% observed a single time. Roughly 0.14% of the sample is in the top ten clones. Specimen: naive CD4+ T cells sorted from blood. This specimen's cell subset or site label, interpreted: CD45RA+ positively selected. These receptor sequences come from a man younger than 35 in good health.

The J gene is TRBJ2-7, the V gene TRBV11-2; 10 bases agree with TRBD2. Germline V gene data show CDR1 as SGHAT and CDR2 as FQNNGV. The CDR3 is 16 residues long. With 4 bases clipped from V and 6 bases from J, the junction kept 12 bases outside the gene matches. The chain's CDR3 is CASSSLGGLAVPEQYF. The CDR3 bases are TGTGCCAGCAGCTCGCTGGGTGGACTAGCGGTTCCCGAGCAGTACTTC.

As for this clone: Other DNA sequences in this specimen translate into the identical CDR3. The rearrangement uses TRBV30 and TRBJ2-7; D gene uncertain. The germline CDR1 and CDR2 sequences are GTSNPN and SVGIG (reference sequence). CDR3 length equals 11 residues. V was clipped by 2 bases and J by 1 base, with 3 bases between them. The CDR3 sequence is CAWSRSYEQYF. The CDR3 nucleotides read TGTGCCTGGAGTCGATCCTACGAGCAGTACTTC.

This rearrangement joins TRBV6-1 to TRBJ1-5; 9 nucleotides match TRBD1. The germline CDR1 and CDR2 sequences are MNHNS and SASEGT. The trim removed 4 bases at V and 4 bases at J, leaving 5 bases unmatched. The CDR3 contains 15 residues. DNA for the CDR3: TGTGCCAGCAGTGCCGACAGGGGGTTTAATCAGCCCCAGCATTTT. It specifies CASSADRGFNQPQHF.

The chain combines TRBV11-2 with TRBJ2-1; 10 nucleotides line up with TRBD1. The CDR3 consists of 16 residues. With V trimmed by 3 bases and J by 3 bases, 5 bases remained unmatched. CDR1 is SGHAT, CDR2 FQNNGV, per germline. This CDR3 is CASSLAGTGDYNEQFF. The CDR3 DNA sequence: TGTGCCAGCAGCTTGGCCGGGACAGGGGACTACAATGAGCAGTTCTTC.

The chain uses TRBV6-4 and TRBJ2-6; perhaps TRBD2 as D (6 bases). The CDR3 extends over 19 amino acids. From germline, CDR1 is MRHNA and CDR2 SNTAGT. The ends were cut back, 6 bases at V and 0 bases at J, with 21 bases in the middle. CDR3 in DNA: TGTGCCAGCAGCAGGAATCGACTAGTCCAAGGCTCTGGGGCCAACGTCCTGACTTTC. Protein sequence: CASSRNRLVQGSGANVLTF.

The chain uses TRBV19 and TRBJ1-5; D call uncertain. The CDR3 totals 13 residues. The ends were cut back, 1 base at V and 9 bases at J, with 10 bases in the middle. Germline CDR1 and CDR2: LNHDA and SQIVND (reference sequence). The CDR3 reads CASSIGELGPQHF. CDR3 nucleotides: TGTGCCAGTAGTATAGGAGAACTGGGGCCCCAGCATTTT.

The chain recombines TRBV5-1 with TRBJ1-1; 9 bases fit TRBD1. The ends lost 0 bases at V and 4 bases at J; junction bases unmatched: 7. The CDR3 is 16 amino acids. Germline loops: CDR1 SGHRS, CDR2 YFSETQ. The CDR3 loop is CASSLGQGVTITEAFF. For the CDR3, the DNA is TGCGCCAGCAGCTTGGGACAGGGGGTGACGATCACTGAAGCTTTCTTT.

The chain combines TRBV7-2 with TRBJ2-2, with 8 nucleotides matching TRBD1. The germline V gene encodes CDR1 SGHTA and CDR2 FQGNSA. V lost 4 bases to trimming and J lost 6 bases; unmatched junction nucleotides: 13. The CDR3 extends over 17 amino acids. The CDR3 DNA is TGTGCCAGCAGCTCCCAACTACAGGGGGGACTCTCCGGGGAGCTGTTTTTT. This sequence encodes CASSSQLQGGLSGELFF.

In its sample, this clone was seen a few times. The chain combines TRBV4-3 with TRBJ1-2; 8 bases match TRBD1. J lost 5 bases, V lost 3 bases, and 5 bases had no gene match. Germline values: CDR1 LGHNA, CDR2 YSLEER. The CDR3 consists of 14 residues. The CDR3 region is CASSQGWTGYGYTF. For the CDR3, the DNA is TGCGCCAGCAGCCAGGGATGGACAGGGTATGGCTACACCTTC.

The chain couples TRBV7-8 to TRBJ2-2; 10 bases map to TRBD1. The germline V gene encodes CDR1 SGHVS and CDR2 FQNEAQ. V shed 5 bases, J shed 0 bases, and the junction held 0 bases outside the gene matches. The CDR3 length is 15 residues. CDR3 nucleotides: TGTGCCAGCAGCGGACAGGGGGCGAACACCGGGGAGCTGTTTTTT. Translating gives CASSGQGANTGELFF.